A selection of T cell receptor beta chains follows, all from one sample in a study of PD-L1 blockade in urothelial cancer. The repertoire was sequenced with immunoSEQ multiplex PCR; TCRdb's copy has only in-frame clones and lacks some. Of about 130,000 clones listed, 86% are singletons. The sample was PBMCs, taken around atezolizumab (anti-PD-L1) treatment. These receptors came from a man aged 45-65 years with urothelial cancer. CDR3s leave out the opening cysteine and the closing phenylalanine or tryptophan. Some rows mark clone size as missing; the rest say once, few, many or name a class of expanded clone.

V gene	clone size	J gene	CDR3 protein
TRBV7-7	-	TRBJ2-2	ASSLRVSGELF
TRBV5-1	-	TRBJ2-7	ASRPDSSYEQY
TRBV6-5	-	TRBJ2-5	ASTASGVETQY
TRBV4-1	-	TRBJ2-1	ASSAYGGTIKYNEQF
TRBV28	-	TRBJ1-2	ASSLYSGTANYGYT
TRBV25-1	-	TRBJ1-3	ASSDGVGNTIY
TRBV7-3	once	TRBJ2-6	ASSLTGDYPSGANVLT
TRBV6-6	few	TRBJ1-2	ASSGRQGEDGYT
TRBV6-1	-	TRBJ1-3	ASSPGQSNTIY
TRBV9	-	TRBJ2-7	ASSMGQGGYEQY
TRBV9	-	TRBJ2-3	ASGRAVDTQY
TRBV19	-	TRBJ2-2	ASCPGTGGYTGELF
TRBV20-1	-	TRBJ2-7	SASPVYEQY
TRBV30	-	TRBJ2-7	AWSVLLGEEY
TRBV5-5	-	TRBJ2-2	ASSLDSGTNTGELF
TRBV7-3	once	TRBJ1-1	ASSPTSVTEAF
TRBV28	-	TRBJ1-1	ASRGPSHTEAF
TRBV7-2	-	TRBJ1-5	ASSSGAGIYQPQH
TRBV4-2	-	TRBJ2-7	ASSQGPSSGGYEQY
TRBV4-1	-	TRBJ2-3	ASSRDRFTDTQY
TRBV19	-	TRBJ2-1	ASSIARLAPGGYNEQF
TRBV6-1	once	TRBJ2-7	ASSDPFGKGVSYEQY
TRBV5-1	few	TRBJ2-1	ASSLAVLASNEQF
TRBV2	once	TRBJ2-7	ASSEYATVGSSEQY
TRBV28	once	TRBJ1-5	ASSLTGWDQPQH
TRBV10-3	-	TRBJ2-7	AISPGQGAYEQY
TRBV5-1	-	TRBJ2-2	ASSSAGTANTGELF
TRBV7-6	-	TRBJ2-7	ASFGGTGDPYEQY
TRBV2	-	TRBJ1-2	ASSDSGFRGYT
TRBV18	-	TRBJ1-3	ASSTPAGHGNTIY
TRBV30	-	TRBJ2-1	AWSVLAGAHNEQF
TRBV11-2	-	TRBJ1-1	ASSLVPGGNTEAF
TRBV28	-	TRBJ2-5	ASSFAGAGTQY
TRBV7-9	few	TRBJ1-4	AGDSPGEKLF
TRBV5-4	few	TRBJ2-1	ASSLAGIDEQF
TRBV7-3	-	TRBJ2-7	ASSLSGKGEQY
TRBV7-2	many	TRBJ2-7	ASSFTGTSREQY
TRBV28	-	TRBJ2-1	ASSSPAGGIEQF
TRBV7-9	many	TRBJ2-7	ASSRDYEQY
TRBV11-2	-	TRBJ2-7	ASRTWGDRPREQY
TRBV7-6	-	TRBJ2-7	ASSSTPGLGYDEQY
TRBV5-1	-	TRBJ2-7	ASSPGTGVPRTNEQY
TRBV2	-	TRBJ2-2	ASSEGSYTGELF
TRBV6-5	once	TRBJ2-7	ASSYTSSTGSYEQY